This T cell receptor beta chain was documented in a study of T-cell reconstitution after alpha-beta-depleted transplantation in children (dated by TCRdb to the mid-2010s). At the level of the whole study: Using TCR repertoire profiling, the study quantitatively followed how T-cell immune reconstitution unfolded in children after TCRalphabeta/CD19-depleted allogeneic hematopoietic cell transplantation.

The table lists this clonotype with many counts. It has no known antigen specificity. There are no base qualities to consult, and no much larger clone falls within one base. Findings and caveats that apply to the study as a whole: In some patients, the high TCRbeta diversity seen at day 60 was put down to recipient T cells and intrathymic progenitors that had survived conditioning. Over subsequent months, a decline in hyperexpanded clone frequencies was noted, and after one year, T-cell counts and TCRbeta diversity were mostly ascribed to newly produced T cells. The apparently early recovery of alphabetaT-cell counts about two months after transplant reportedly depended on only several hundred rapidly expanded clones that came from non-depleted graft cells.

The sample's treatment or condition label is to be understood as: allogeneic hematopoietic cell transplantation with graft depleted of TCRalphabeta T cells and CD19 B cells. TCRalphabeta/CD19-depleted allogeneic hematopoietic cell grafts were given to the transplant recipients, all of whom were children. The library was built by means of PCR. The sequencer listed for this sample is Illumina HiSeq 2500. TCR library preparation used molecular barcoding, with unique molecular identifiers applied to normalize quantification of the TCRbeta repertoire. Using fastp at Q25 and MiXCR, TCRdb reprocessed the public reads and kept productive beta chains. All rows with the same CDR3 protein become a single entry with the most common DNA and genes. This sample lists about 830,000 distinct CDR3 sequences; around 17% were detected once. The leading ten clones occupy around 5% of the sample. The germline V gene (reference sequence) specifies SEHNR as CDR1 and FQNEAQ as CDR2. From the cysteine up to the phenylalanine, the CDR3 has a length of 16 residues. The only DNA kept is the CDR3, 48 bases in frame from the first base. V is reduced by 3 bases and J by 4 bases, leaving a spacing of 19 bases between them.

The clonotype originates from a male patient younger than 18 who had a stem cell transplant for acute lymphoblastic leukemia, so the T cells may come from the graft donor. The sequencing used PBMCs, mostly from graft donor cells, collected 360 days after TCRalphabeta/CD19-depleted stem cell transplant. The rearrangement joined TRBV7-9 to TRBJ2-7; 5 matching bases give a weak D call of TRBD2. In nucleotides, the sequence is TGTGCCAGCAGCTTCGGGGAGTCTGGGAGAGGATACGAGCAGTACTTC. This sequence encodes CASSFGESGRGYEQYF.